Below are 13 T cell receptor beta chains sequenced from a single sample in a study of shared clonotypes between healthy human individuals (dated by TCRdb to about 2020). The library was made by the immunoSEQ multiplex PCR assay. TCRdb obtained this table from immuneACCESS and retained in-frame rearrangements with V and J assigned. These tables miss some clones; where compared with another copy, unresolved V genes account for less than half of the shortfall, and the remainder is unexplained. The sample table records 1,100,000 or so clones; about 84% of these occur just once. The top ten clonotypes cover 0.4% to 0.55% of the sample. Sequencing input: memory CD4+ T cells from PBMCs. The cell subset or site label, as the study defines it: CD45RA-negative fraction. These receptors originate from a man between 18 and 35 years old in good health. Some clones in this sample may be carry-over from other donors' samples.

CDR3 sequence (DNA): TGTGCCAGCAGTGAACTAGCAGAGACCCAGTACTTC. This codes for CASSELAETQYF. The chain employs TRBV2 and TRBJ2-5; D possibly corresponds to TRBD2 (5 bases). Germline assignment: CDR1 SNHLY and CDR2 FYNNEI. V was clipped by 2 bases and J by 4 bases, with 5 bases between them. The CDR3 extends over 12 amino acids.

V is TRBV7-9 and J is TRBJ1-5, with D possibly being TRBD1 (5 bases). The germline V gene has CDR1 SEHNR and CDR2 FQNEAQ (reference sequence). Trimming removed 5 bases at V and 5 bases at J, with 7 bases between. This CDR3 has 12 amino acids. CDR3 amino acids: CASSRGDQPQHF. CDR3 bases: TGTGCCAGCAGCCGGGGGGATCAGCCCCAGCATTTT. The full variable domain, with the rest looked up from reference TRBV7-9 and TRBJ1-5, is DTGVSQNPRHKITKRGQNVTFRCDPISEHNRLYWYRQTLGQGPEFLTYFQNEAQLEKSRLLSDRFSAERPKGSFSTLEIQRTEQGDSAMYLCASSRGDQPQHFGDGTRLSIL.

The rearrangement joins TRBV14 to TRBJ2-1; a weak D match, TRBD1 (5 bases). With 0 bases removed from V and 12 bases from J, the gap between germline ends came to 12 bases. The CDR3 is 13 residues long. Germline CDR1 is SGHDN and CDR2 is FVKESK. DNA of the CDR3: TGTGCCAGCAGCCAAGATTTGGGGCGCGGGCAGTTCTTC. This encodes CASSQDLGRGQFF.

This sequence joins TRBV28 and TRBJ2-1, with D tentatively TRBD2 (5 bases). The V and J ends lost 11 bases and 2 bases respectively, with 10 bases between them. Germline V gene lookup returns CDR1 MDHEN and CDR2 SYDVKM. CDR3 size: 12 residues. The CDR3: CAARAPYNEQFF. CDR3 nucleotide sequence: TGTGCCGCGAGGGCCCCCTACAATGAGCAGTTCTTC.

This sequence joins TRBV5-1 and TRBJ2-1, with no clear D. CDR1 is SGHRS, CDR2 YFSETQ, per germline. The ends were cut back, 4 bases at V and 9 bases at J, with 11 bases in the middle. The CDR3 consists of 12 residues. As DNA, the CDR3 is TGCGCCAGCAGCATAAACCGCGGTGAGCAGTTCTTC. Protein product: CASSINRGEQFF.

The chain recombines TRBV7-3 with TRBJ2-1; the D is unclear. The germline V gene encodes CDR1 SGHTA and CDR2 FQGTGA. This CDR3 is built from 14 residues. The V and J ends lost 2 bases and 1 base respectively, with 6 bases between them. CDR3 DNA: TGTGCCAGCAGCTTACAGGAGTCCTACAATGAGCAGTTCTTC. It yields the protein CASSLQESYNEQFF.

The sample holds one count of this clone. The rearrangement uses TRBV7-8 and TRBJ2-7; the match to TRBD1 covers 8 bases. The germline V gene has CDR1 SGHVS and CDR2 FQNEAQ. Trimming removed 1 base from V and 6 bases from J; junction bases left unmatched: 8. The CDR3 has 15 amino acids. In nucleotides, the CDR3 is TGTGCCAGCAGCTTAGAGGCAGGGGGCTTCTCCGAGCAGTACTTC. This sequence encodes CASSLEAGGFSEQYF.

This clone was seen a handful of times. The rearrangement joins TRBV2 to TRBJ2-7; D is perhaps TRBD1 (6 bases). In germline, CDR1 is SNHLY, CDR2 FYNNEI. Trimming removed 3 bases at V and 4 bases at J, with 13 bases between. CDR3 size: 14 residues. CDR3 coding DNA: TGTGCCAGCAGTGAGGAAAGGGGGTTATACGAGCAGTACTTC. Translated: CASSEERGLYEQYF.

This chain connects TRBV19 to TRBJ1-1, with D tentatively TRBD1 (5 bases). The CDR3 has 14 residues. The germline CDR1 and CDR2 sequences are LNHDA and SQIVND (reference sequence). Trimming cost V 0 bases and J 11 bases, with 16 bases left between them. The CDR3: CASSIDTGAREAFF. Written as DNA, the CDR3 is TGTGCCAGTAGTATAGACACCGGGGCCAGGGAGGCTTTCTTT.

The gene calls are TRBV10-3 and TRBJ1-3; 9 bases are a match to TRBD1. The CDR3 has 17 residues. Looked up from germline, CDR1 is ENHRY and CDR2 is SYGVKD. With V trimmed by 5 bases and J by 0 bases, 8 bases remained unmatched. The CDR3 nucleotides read TGTGCCATCAGTAGGACAGGGGATATCTTCTCTGGAAACACCATATATTTT. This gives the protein CAISRTGDIFSGNTIYF.

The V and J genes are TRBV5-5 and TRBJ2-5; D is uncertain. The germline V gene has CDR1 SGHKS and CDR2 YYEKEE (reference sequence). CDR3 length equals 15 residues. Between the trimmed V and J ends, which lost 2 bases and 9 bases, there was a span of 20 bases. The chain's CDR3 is CASSLEWQPNRAQYF. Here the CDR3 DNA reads TGTGCCAGCAGCTTAGAGTGGCAGCCCAATCGGGCCCAGTACTTC. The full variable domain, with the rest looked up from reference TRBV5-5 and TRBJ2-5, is DAGVTQSPTHLIKTRGQQVTLRCSPISGHKSVSWYQQVLGQGPQFIFQYYEKEERGRGNFPDRFSARQFPNYSSELNVNALLLGDSALYLCASSLEWQPNRAQYFGPGTRLLVL.

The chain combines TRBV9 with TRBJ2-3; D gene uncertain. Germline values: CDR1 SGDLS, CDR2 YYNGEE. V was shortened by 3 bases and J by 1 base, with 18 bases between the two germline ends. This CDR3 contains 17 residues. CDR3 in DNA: TGTGCCAGCAGCGCACGCCCACCCCCCGGTCGCACAGATACGCAGTATTTT. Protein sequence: CASSARPPPGRTDTQYF.

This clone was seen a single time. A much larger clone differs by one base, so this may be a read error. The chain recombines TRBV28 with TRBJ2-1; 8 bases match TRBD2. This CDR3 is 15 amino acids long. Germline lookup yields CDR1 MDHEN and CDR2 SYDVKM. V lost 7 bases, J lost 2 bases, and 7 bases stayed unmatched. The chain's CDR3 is CASNSGLGTYNEQFF. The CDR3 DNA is TGTGCCAGCAATTCGGGACTAGGGACCTACAATGAGCAGTTCTTC.